The 26 T cell receptor beta chains below all came from one sample that was sequenced in a study of type 1 and type 2 diabetes patients. Genomic DNA was the PCR template. A primer set of 30 forward and 13 reverse primers amplified the CDR3. Via MiXCR, TCRdb re-called the multiplex PCR reads, giving one row per CDR3 protein. The sample includes 250,000 or so distinct CDR3 sequences, around 47% of them seen just once. The sequencing sample was made of peripheral blood mononuclear cells (PBMCs). These receptors all stem from a man aged 18 to 30 with type 2 diabetes.

This chain uses TRBV11-1 with TRBJ1-2; D is unclear. The V end lost 5 bases, the J end lost 8 bases, and 27 bases lay between the germline ends. This CDR3 contains 17 residues. The germline CDR1 and CDR2 sequences are SGHAT and FQDESV (reference sequence). The CDR3 is CASSRTGRKDSPHGYTF. The CDR3 nucleotides read TGTGCCAGCAGCAGAACCGGACGGAAGGACTCACCTCACGGCTACACCTTC. Using reference TRBV11-1 and TRBJ1-2 for the parts outside the CDR3, the full variable domain is EAEVAQSPRYKITEKSQAVAFWCDPISGHATLYWYRQILGQGPELLVQFQDESVVDDSQLPKDRFSAERLKGVDSTLKIQPAELGDSAMYLCASSRTGRKDSPHGYTFGSGTRLTVV.

CDR3 DNA sequence: TGTGCCAGCATCCCAGAAGACCCCGCGAACACCGGGGAGCTGTTTTTT. As protein: CASIPEDPANTGELFF. The chain employs TRBV6-6 and TRBJ2-2, with D uncertain. The CDR3 runs to 16 residues. The germline CDR1 and CDR2 sequences are MNHNY and SVGAGI (reference sequence). The V end lost 7 bases, the J end lost 0 bases, and 15 bases lay between the germline ends.

The table lists this clonotype with many counts. The V call is TRBV19, the J call TRBJ2-2, with D uncertain. Germline CDR1 is LNHDA and CDR2 is SQIVND (reference sequence). The germline V and J ends were trimmed by 4 bases and 0 bases, with 3 bases remaining between them. The CDR3 spans 13 residues. The CDR3 loop is CASSKPNTGELFF. CDR3 DNA sequence: TGTGCCAGTAGTAAGCCGAACACCGGGGAGCTGTTTTTT. The full variable domain, in which reference TRBV19 and TRBJ2-2 provide the parts outside the CDR3, is DGGITQSPKYLFRKEGQNVTLSCEQNLNHDAMYWYRQDPGQGLRLIYYSQIVNDFQKGDIAEGYSVSREKKESFPLTVTSAQKNPTAFYLCASSKPNTGELFFGEGSRLTVL.

The chain employs TRBV11-2 and TRBJ1-1; no clear D gene. CDR1 is SGHAT and CDR2 is FQNNGV in the germline V gene. The V end lost 0 bases, the J end lost 1 base, and 6 bases lay between the germline ends. CDR3 size: 14 residues. CDR3 loop: CASSLDPGNTEAFF. CDR3 in DNA: TGTGCCAGCAGCTTAGATCCAGGGAACACTGAAGCTTTCTTT.

The sample holds a few counts of this clonotype. The chain has TRBV5-1 and TRBJ2-2, with D perhaps given as TRBD1 or TRBD2 (5 bases each). The CDR3 spans 15 residues. From germline, CDR1 is SGHRS and CDR2 YFSETQ. The V gene lost 5 bases and the J gene lost 0 bases, with 11 bases spanning the gap. CDR3 coding DNA: TGCGCCAGCAGGGTGGGACGTCCGAACACCGGGGAGCTGTTTTTT. Amino acids: CASRVGRPNTGELFF.

This chain connects TRBV20-1 to TRBJ2-1; 9 nucleotides match TRBD2. V shed 4 bases and J 4 bases; nucleotides not matched to a gene: 8. The germline V gene has CDR1 DFQATT and CDR2 SNEGSKA (reference sequence). This CDR3 has 15 amino acids. CDR3: CSATTLAGVYNEQFF. The CDR3 DNA follows: TGCAGTGCTACTACCTTAGCGGGAGTATACAATGAGCAGTTCTTC.

The chain employs TRBV4-1 and TRBJ2-3, with 7 bases lining up with TRBD2. Per the germline V gene, CDR1 is MGHRA and CDR2 is YSYEKL. J was trimmed by 4 bases and V by 2 bases; bases with no gene match: 6. The CDR3 covers 15 residues. CDR3 region: CASSQRTSQADTQYF. The DNA for the CDR3 is TGCGCCAGCAGCCAACGGACTAGTCAGGCAGATACGCAGTATTTT.

This chain links TRBV5-1 with TRBJ1-2, with a weak D call TRBD1 (5 bases). The CDR3 is made up of 15 amino acids. The V gene lost 0 bases and the J gene lost 6 bases, with 15 bases spanning the gap. The germline CDR1 and CDR2 sequences are SGHRS and YFSETQ. CDR3: CASSLGTGQWNGYTF. The CDR3 DNA follows: TGCGCCAGCAGCTTGGGGACGGGGCAATGGAATGGCTACACCTTC. Full variable domain (outside the CDR3, taken from reference TRBV5-1 and TRBJ1-2): KAGVTQTPRYLIKTRGQQVTLSCSPISGHRSVSWYQQTPGQGLQFLFEYFSETQRNKGNFPGRFSGRQFSNSRSEMNVSTLELGDSALYLCASSLGTGQWNGYTFGSGTRLTVV.

V and J are TRBV5-1 and TRBJ2-7, with a possible D match to TRBD1 (6 bases). There are 15 residues in the CDR3. CDR1 and CDR2 from the germline V gene are SGHRS and YFSETQ. V lost 2 bases to trimming and J lost 2 bases, with 14 bases between them. CDR3 nucleotides: TGCGCCAGCAGCTTCTCCGACAGGAAGGCCTACGAGCAGTACTTC. Translating gives CASSFSDRKAYEQYF. Full variable domain (outside the CDR3, taken from reference TRBV5-1 and TRBJ2-7): KAGVTQTPRYLIKTRGQQVTLSCSPISGHRSVSWYQQTPGQGLQFLFEYFSETQRNKGNFPGRFSGRQFSNSRSEMNVSTLELGDSALYLCASSFSDRKAYEQYFGPGTRLTVT.

The gene calls are TRBV9 and TRBJ2-1; D uncertain. Trimming took 0 bases from V and 9 from J, leaving 22 bases between them. Germline values: CDR1 SGDLS, CDR2 YYNGEE. The CDR3 sequence is 17 residues long. The CDR3 here is CASSVALESPLDGEQFF. CDR3 nucleotide sequence: TGTGCCAGCAGCGTAGCCTTGGAGTCCCCCCTTGACGGTGAGCAGTTCTTC.

The chain joins TRBV2 to TRBJ2-3; no firm D call. V was shortened by 4 bases and J by 5 bases, with 10 bases between the two germline ends. The CDR3 spans 13 residues. The germline V gene has CDR1 SNHLY and CDR2 FYNNEI. The CDR3 sequence: CASSVFAQDTQYF. The CDR3 DNA sequence: TGTGCCAGCAGTGTCTTTGCCCAAGATACGCAGTATTTT.

This clonotype has more than one count but fewer than ten. The chain uses TRBV4-1 and TRBJ2-7, with 8 bases lining up with TRBD1. The V and J ends lost 1 base and 3 bases, in that order; junction bases with no gene match: 8. Germline V lookup: CDR1 MGHRA, CDR2 YSYEKL. The CDR3 has 16 residues. The chain's CDR3 is CASSQGRGGQGYEQYF. The CDR3 DNA is TGCGCCAGCAGCCAAGGAAGGGGAGGACAGGGCTACGAGCAGTACTTC.

This clonotype has only one observation. This chain connects TRBV29-1 to TRBJ2-5, with 8 bases identical to TRBD2. Germline V CDR1 and CDR2: SQVTM, ANQGSEA. The CDR3 has 16 residues. Trimming cost V 8 bases and J 5 bases; bases outside gene matches: 19. Here the CDR3 reads CSRTGGGLSPPETQYF. Written as DNA, the CDR3 is TGCAGCAGAACGGGCGGGGGGTTGAGCCCCCCCGAGACCCAGTACTTC. Based on the CDR3 plus reference TRBV29-1 and TRBJ2-5, the full variable domain is SAVISQKPSRDICQRGTSLTIQCQVDSQVTMMFWYRQQPGQSLTLIATANQGSEATYESGFVIDKFPISRPNLTFSTLTVSNMSPEDSSIYLCSRTGGGLSPPETQYFGPGTRLLVL.

V is TRBV12-5 and J is TRBJ2-3; D possibly corresponds to TRBD2 (5 bases). Germline loops: CDR1 LGHNT, CDR2 FRNRAP. V shed 9 bases and J shed 2 bases, with 12 bases lying between them. There are 13 residues in the CDR3. CDR3 sequence: CASSSGVTDTQYF. The CDR3 coding sequence is TGTGCTAGCTCCAGCGGCGTCACAGATACGCAGTATTTT.

V and J are TRBV28 and TRBJ1-2; 9 bases match TRBD1. V lost 7 bases, J lost 4 bases, and 7 bases stayed unmatched. The CDR3 is 14 residues long. The V gene's germline CDR1 is MDHEN and CDR2 SYDVKM. CDR3 DNA sequence: TGTGCCAGCACCTCTGGGACAGGGTCCTATGGCTACACCTTC. Its translation: CASTSGTGSYGYTF.

This clonotype has a handful of counts. J is TRBJ2-7 and V is TRBV9; 9 nucleotides match TRBD2. Germline V CDR1 and CDR2: SGDLS, YYNGEE. This CDR3 has 15 amino acids. Trimming took 0 bases from V and 1 from J; bases not matched to a gene: 2. In nucleotides, the CDR3 is TGTGCCAGCAGCGTAGGTAGCGGGAGTTCCTACGAGCAGTACTTC. Its translation is CASSVGSGSSYEQYF.

This clonotype showed up just once. This chain links TRBV3-1 with TRBJ2-5; TRBD1 or TRBD2 may be the D gene (6 bases each). Gene TRBJ2-1 matches the end of the DNA better, so the J call may be wrong. The germline gives CDR1 LGHDT, CDR2 YNNKEL (reference sequence). This CDR3 spans 15 amino acids. As DNA, the CDR3 is TGTGCCAGCAGCGTAGGCAGGGGACCGGGGGATGAGCAGTTCTTC. It encodes CASSVGRGPGDEQFF.

The chain links TRBV19 to TRBJ1-3; D not resolved. V gave up 3 bases and J gave up 0 bases, with 12 bases separating them. Germline CDR1 is LNHDA and CDR2 is SQIVND (reference sequence). This CDR3 spans 16 amino acids. The CDR3 DNA reads TGTGCCAGTAGTATCGGAACAGCTTTCTCTGGAAACACCATATATTTT. Translating gives CASSIGTAFSGNTIYF. Combining the CDR3 with reference TRBV19 and TRBJ1-3 gives the whole variable domain DGGITQSPKYLFRKEGQNVTLSCEQNLNHDAMYWYRQDPGQGLRLIYYSQIVNDFQKGDIAEGYSVSREKKESFPLTVTSAQKNPTAFYLCASSIGTAFSGNTIYFGEGSWLTVV.

This clonotype has more than one count but fewer than ten. The V call is TRBV28, the J call TRBJ1-2, with TRBD1 matching 7 bases. CDR1 is MDHEN, CDR2 SYDVKM, per germline. V lost 2 bases to trimming and J lost 4 bases; unmatched junction nucleotides: 16. The CDR3 contains 18 residues. CDR3 in DNA: TGTGCCAGCAGTTTAACCCTCTTGACAGGGTGGGAAGTCTATGGCTACACCTTC. It encodes CASSLTLLTGWEVYGYTF.

This clonotype was observed a few times. The chain recombines TRBV30 with TRBJ1-1; D not certain. There are 13 residues in the CDR3. The germline CDR1 and CDR2 sequences are GTSNPN and SVGIG (reference sequence). V was clipped by 3 bases and J by 1 base, with 9 bases between them. The CDR3 region is CAWRERGNTEAFF. The CDR3 DNA follows: TGTGCCTGGAGAGAACGCGGGAACACTGAAGCTTTCTTT.

This clonotype was seen ten or more times. This chain connects TRBV10-3 to TRBJ2-7; 7 bases map to TRBD1. The CDR3 is 13 amino acids. Germline V gives CDR1 ENHRY, CDR2 SYGVKD. This CDR3 is CATQSLQGNEQYF. The CDR3 DNA reads TGTGCTACGCAGTCGCTACAGGGGAACGAGCAGTACTTC.

In this sample, this clonotype turned up many times. This chain joins TRBV30 and TRBJ2-7; 7 positions match TRBD1. The trim removed 3 bases at V and 2 bases at J, leaving 7 bases unmatched. Per the germline V gene, CDR1 is GTSNPN and CDR2 is SVGIG (reference sequence). CDR3 length: 14 residues. The CDR3 reads CAWSVGDSTYEQYF. The CDR3 DNA reads TGTGCCTGGAGCGTTGGGGACAGTACCTACGAGCAGTACTTC.

The J gene is TRBJ1-6, the V gene TRBV6-2 or TRBV6-3, with a weak D call TRBD1 (5 bases). The V gene lost 6 bases and the J gene lost 10 bases, with 10 bases spanning the gap. The germline CDR1 and CDR2 sequences are MNHEY and SVGEGT. The CDR3 is 12 residues long. CDR3 bases: TGTGCCAGCAGCTCGGGGGGGTCACCCCTCCACTTT. Protein: CASSSGGSPLHF.

The chain recombines TRBV15 with TRBJ2-3; perhaps TRBD2 as D (5 bases). Germline values: CDR1 LNHNV, CDR2 YYDKDF (reference sequence). V lost 1 base to trimming and J lost 3 bases, with 8 bases between them. This CDR3 region has 14 residues. The CDR3 nucleotides read TGTGCCACCAGCAGAGGTCCGGGGACAGATACGCAGTATTTT. This sequence encodes CATSRGPGTDTQYF. Looking up the rest from reference TRBV15 and TRBJ2-3 gives the full variable domain: DAMVIQNPRYQVTQFGKPVTLSCSQTLNHNVMYWYQQKSSQAPKLLFHYYDKDFNNEADTPDNFQSRRPNTSFCFLDIRSPGLGDTAMYLCATSRGPGTDTQYFGPGTRLTVL.

The chain uses TRBV6-1 and TRBJ2-7; D not resolved. With 2 bases removed from V and 3 bases from J, the gap between germline ends came to 8 bases. Germline values: CDR1 MNHNS, CDR2 SASEGT. CDR3 length: 13 amino acids. The CDR3 DNA reads TGTGCCAGCAGTGAAACCTCCATCTACGAGCAGTACTTC. Protein sequence: CASSETSIYEQYF.

The V and J genes are TRBV15 and TRBJ2-5, with D unresolved. CDR3 length: 14 residues. Germline assignment: CDR1 LNHNV and CDR2 YYDKDF (reference sequence). The germline V and J ends were trimmed by 0 bases and 7 bases, with 12 bases remaining between them. CDR3: CATSRDRAFGTQYF. The CDR3 region has the DNA TGTGCCACCAGCAGAGATCGGGCTTTTGGGACCCAGTACTTC.